This T cell receptor beta chain was sequenced during a study of radiation and T cells in renal cell carcinoma. Study-wide results and limits: Without pretreatment biopsies, baseline tumor clonotype presence was undetermined.

The CDR3 contains 12 residues. V lost 2 bases and J lost 6, with 11 bases in between. Germline assignment: CDR1 SQVTM and CDR2 ANQGSEA. Sequenced by immunoSEQ multiplex PCR; TCRdb stores in-frame clones only, minus some. The sample lists about 74,000 clones, 89% occurring once. With regard to this clone: Its target is not known.

As to time point: blood 4 weeks post-SBRT, at nephrectomy. The treatment here: 15 Gy SBRT to primary tumor, nephrectomy 4 weeks later. The rearrangement links TRBV29-1 to TRBJ2-7; D unresolved. The sequences come from blood, collected from a patient whose treatment included radiotherapy and nephrectomy. The receptor's source is a woman in her 70s with renal cell carcinoma. The CDR3 bases are TGCAGCGTTGAACGGGCCAGTAGCGAGCAGTACTTC. It encodes CSVERASSEQYF.